These 17 T cell receptor beta chains share one sample of origin, sequenced in a study of tumor and adjacent non-tumor tissue in lung cancer. RNA was extracted from bulk tissue without any cell sorting. More than 3 cm separated this lung sample from the edge of the tumor. A modified ARM-PCR protocol with three rounds of nested PCR amplified TCRbeta. TCRdb independently ran MiXCR on the multiplex PCR reads; one entry per CDR3 protein. The table records around 76,000 distinct CDR3 sequences, more than 65% of them present only once. What was sequenced was distant non-tumor lung tissue. The receptors were gathered from a man aged 70 or older with non-small cell lung cancer.

About this clonotype itself: The junction does not match germline at one end; this may be a read error. This chain connects TRBV6-1 to TRBJ2-2; perhaps D is TRBD1 or TRBD2 (6 bases each). CDR1 and CDR2 (germline): MNHNS, SASEGT. CDR3 length: 12 residues. CDR3 loop: CASFGGPGELLF. CDR3 bases: TGTGCCAGCTTTGGGGGGCCCGGGGAGCTGCTTTTT.

Worth noting for this clonotype: A clone one base away is much larger, so this may be a read error. The chain links TRBV11-1 to TRBJ2-2; TRBD1 might be the D (5 bases). CDR1 is SGHAT and CDR2 is FQDESV in the germline V gene (reference sequence). The CDR3 consists of 17 residues. V was pared by 1 base and J by 2 bases, with 14 bases between. The DNA of the CDR3 is TGTGCCAGCAGCTTAGGGTGCCGGACACTAAACACCGGGGAGCTGTTTTTT. It encodes CASSLGCRTLNTGELFF. Full variable domain (outside the CDR3, taken from reference TRBV11-1 and TRBJ2-2): EAEVAQSPRYKITEKSQAVAFWCDPISGHATLYWYRQILGQGPELLVQFQDESVVDDSQLPKDRFSAERLKGVDSTLKIQPAELGDSAMYLCASSLGCRTLNTGELFFGEGSRLTVL.

On this clonotype itself: One end of the junction is discordant with germline, which a read error may explain. This chain uses TRBV29-1 with TRBJ1-2; unclear D gene. The CDR3 is made up of 13 amino acids. Germline CDR1 reads SQVTM; CDR2 reads ANQGSEA. The CDR3 loop reads CSVLGCGLYGYSF. The CDR3 coding sequence is TGCAGCGTTCTTGGGTGTGGGCTCTATGGCTACAGCTTC. The full variable domain, rest sourced from reference TRBV29-1 and TRBJ1-2, is SAVISQKPSRDICQRGTSLTIQCQVDSQVTMMFWYRQQPGQSLTLIATANQGSEATYESGFVIDKFPISRPNLTFSTLTVSNMSPEDSSIYLCSVLGCGLYGYSFGSGTRLTVV.

V is TRBV7-9 and J is TRBJ2-5; a weak D match, TRBD1 (6 bases). This CDR3 region has 17 residues. Trimming stripped 2 bases from V and 4 bases from J, with 20 bases between. Germline V gene lookup returns CDR1 SEHNR and CDR2 FQNEAQ (reference sequence). CDR3: CASSLLEITGPTETQYF. CDR3 nucleotides: TGTGCCAGCAGCTTACTCGAAATTACAGGGCCTACAGAGACCCAGTACTTC.

Details on this clonotype: At one end, the junction sequence differs from germline, possibly due to a read error. The chain has TRBV14 and TRBJ2-5; D is perhaps TRBD2 (5 bases). CDR3 length equals 11 residues. Germline CDR1 and CDR2: SGHDN and FVKESK. CDR3 bases: TGTGCAAGCAGCCAAGCGGTGACCCAGTATTTC. This translates into CASSQAVTQYF. Complete variable domain (other parts from reference TRBV14 and TRBJ2-5): EAGVTQFPSHSVIEKGQTVTLRCDPISGHDNLYWYRRVMGKEIKFLLHFVKESKQDESGMPNNRFLAERTGGTYSTLKVQPAELEDSGVYFCASSQAVTQYFGPGTRLLVL.

Concerning this clonotype itself: The junction shows a germline mismatch at one end, possibly a read error. The genes are TRBV5-5 and TRBJ2-7; TRBD2 matches 9 bases. The CDR3 covers 13 residues. CDR1 is SGHKS and CDR2 is YYEKEE in the germline V gene (reference sequence). DNA for the CDR3: TGTGTCAGCAAAAGTGCGGGGGGGAACGAGCAGTACTTC. It codes for CVSKSAGGNEQYF.

Details on this clonotype: An end of the junction differs from the germline gene, which may be a read error. V is TRBV5-5 and J is TRBJ1-2, with 9 bases aligning to TRBD1. Germline-derived CDR1 and CDR2 are SGHKS and YYEKEE (reference sequence). This CDR3 has 16 residues. This CDR3 reads CASSFEYLGQGRGYTF. CDR3 bases: TGTGCAAGCAGCTTCGAATATCTGGGACAGGGCCGTGGATACACCTTC.

The V and J genes are TRBV28 and TRBJ2-7; D gene unclear. Trimming cost V 10 bases and J 4 bases, with 17 bases left between them. Per the germline V gene, CDR1 is MDHEN and CDR2 is SYDVKM. CDR3 size: 13 residues. This chain's CDR3 is CAISPPSKYEQYF. The CDR3 region has the DNA TGTGCCATCAGCCCCCCTTCAAAGTACGAGCAGTACTTC.

Concerning this clonotype: The junction differs from germline at one of its ends, possibly a read error. This chain uses TRBV11-1 with TRBJ1-6, with 8 nucleotides matching TRBD1. The CDR3 runs to 17 residues. The germline V gene has CDR1 SGHAT and CDR2 FQDESV (reference sequence). The DNA of the CDR3 is TGTGCCAGCAGTTCCAAAGGCGGGACAGGCTCCAATTCACCCCTCCATTTT. Translation: CASSSKGGTGSNSPLHF.

Turning to this clonotype: The junction shows a germline mismatch at one end, possibly a read error. The chain uses TRBV6-5 and TRBJ2-3; maybe TRBD1 (5 bases). Germline V gene lookup returns CDR1 MNHEY and CDR2 SVGAGI. The CDR3 has 15 amino acids. The CDR3 sequence: CASNYWGDSTDTQYF. CDR3 nucleotide sequence: TGTGCCAGCAATTACTGGGGCGACTCCACAGATACGCAGTATTTT.

The V and J genes are TRBV6-1 and TRBJ1-2; D possibly corresponds to TRBD1 (5 bases). Trimming cost V 7 bases and J 7 bases, with 22 bases left between them. There are 15 residues in the CDR3. Germline values: CDR1 MNHNS, CDR2 SASEGT. Here the CDR3 DNA reads TGTGCCAGCACCACCCGGGACGGGAACGGTGGTGGCTACACCTTC. This translates into CASTTRDGNGGGYTF.

Note on this clonotype: An end of the junction differs from the germline gene, which may be a read error. The chain recombines TRBV5-6 with TRBJ2-2; tentative D call: TRBD2 (5 bases). The CDR3 has 16 amino acids. CDR1 and CDR2 (germline): SGHDT, YYEEEE. In DNA form, the CDR3 reads TGTGCCAGCAGCTTGGCATGGCAGAGGGTCACCGGGGAGCTATTTTTT. This encodes CASSLAWQRVTGELFF.

This clonotype is a singleton in its sample. One junction end does not reproduce the germline sequence, and a read error may be involved. The V call is TRBV29-1, the J call TRBJ1-1; no clear D. The CDR3 covers 13 residues. Germline V gene data show CDR1 as SQVTM and CDR2 as ANQGSEA. The CDR3 sequence: CSGKRSRLNEAFF. DNA of the CDR3: TGCAGTGGAAAAAGGAGTCGATTAAATGAAGCATTCTTT. Filled out from reference TRBV29-1 and TRBJ1-1, the complete variable domain reads SAVISQKPSRDICQRGTSLTIQCQVDSQVTMMFWYRQQPGQSLTLIATANQGSEATYESGFVIDKFPISRPNLTFSTLTVSNMSPEDSSIYLCSGKRSRLNEAFFGQGTRLTVV.

Comments on this clonotype: The junction departs from germline at one end; a sequencing error may be responsible. This chain connects TRBV20-1 to TRBJ2-4; D uncertain. CDR1 is DFQATT, CDR2 SNEGSKA, per germline (reference sequence). This CDR3 has 13 residues. CDR3 DNA sequence: TGCAATGCTGTCAAAGTAACCAAAAACATTCAGTACTTC. Amino acids: CNAVKVTKNIQYF.

Comments on this clonotype: A much bigger clone sits one base away, suggesting this may be a read error. V and J are TRBV28 and TRBJ2-5; 9 bases agree with TRBD1. The CDR3 sequence is 15 residues long. CDR1 is MDHEN and CDR2 is SYDVKM in the germline V gene. CDR3 protein: CVSSFRTGGMETQYF. The CDR3 DNA reads TGTGTCAGCAGTTTCCGAACAGGGGGCATGGAGACCCAGTACTTC.

In the case of this clonotype: Given a much more abundant clone one base away, this may be a read error. V and J are TRBV5-6 and TRBJ2-2, with TRBD1 as a possible D gene (6 bases). V was trimmed by 7 bases and J by 1 base, leaving 14 bases between them. Germline CDR1 reads SGHDT; CDR2 reads YYEEEE. The CDR3 extends over 15 amino acids. The CDR3 nucleotides are TGTGCCAGCCACGCTCAGGGGCGGAACACCGGGGAGCTGTTTTTT. This encodes CASHAQGRNTGELFF.

As regards this clonotype: At one boundary the junction diverges from the germline segment, which might be a read error. This chain uses TRBV11-1 with TRBJ1-2, with D unresolved. The CDR3 length is 12 residues. Germline CDR1 is SGHAT and CDR2 is FQDESV (reference sequence). The CDR3 spells CVSSLNRYGYTF. DNA for the CDR3: TGTGTCAGCAGCCTAAACAGATATGGCTACACCTTC.